The 3 T cell receptor beta chains in this list originate from one sample, sequenced in a study of siplizumab effects on memory and regulatory T cells. Here immunoSEQ multiplex PCR was the method, and the copy in TCRdb shows in-frame clones only, minus some. The sample holds some 81,000 clones, 95% seen once. The material sequenced was CD8+ T cells sorted from blood. The receptors were gathered from a human donor in good health.

V usage is TRBV19 and J usage is TRBJ2-2; a weak D match, TRBD2 (5 bases). This CDR3 comprises 12 residues. Trimming left V 7 bases short and J 5 bases short, with 8 bases between. Germline V gives CDR1 LNHDA, CDR2 SQIVND (reference sequence). The CDR3 reads CASIRDTGELFF. CDR3 DNA sequence: TGTGCCAGTATACGGGATACCGGGGAGCTGTTTTTT.

J is TRBJ2-5 and V is TRBV28; 7 nucleotides match TRBD2. This CDR3 spans 13 amino acids. CDR1 MDHEN and CDR2 SYDVKM come from the germline V gene. The V and J ends lost 7 bases and 9 bases, in that order; junction bases with no gene match: 11. The CDR3 sequence: CASISSGGLAQYF. CDR3 DNA: TGTGCCAGCATCTCATCGGGGGGATTGGCCCAGTACTTC.

The genes are TRBV7-9 and TRBJ2-1, with D tentatively TRBD1 or TRBD2 (6 bases each). Germline V gene sequence: CDR1 SEHNR, CDR2 FQNEAQ (reference sequence). V was shortened by 10 bases and J by 8 bases, with 15 bases between the two germline ends. CDR3 length equals 12 residues. CDR3: CANQQGGDEQFF. CDR3 nucleotide sequence: TGTGCCAATCAACAGGGAGGCGATGAGCAGTTCTTC. The full variable domain, with the rest looked up from reference TRBV7-9 and TRBJ2-1, is DTGVSQNPRHKITKRGQNVTFRCDPISEHNRLYWYRQTLGQGPEFLTYFQNEAQLEKSRLLSDRFSAERPKGSFSTLEIQRTEQGDSAMYLCANQQGGDEQFFGPGTRLTVL.